These 9 T cell receptor beta chains were all obtained from the same sample, sequenced in a study of T cell changes during pregnancy in multiple sclerosis. Only in-frame clones appear in the TCRdb table, and some are missing; sequencing was by immunoSEQ multiplex PCR. The sample shows roughly 86,000 clones, 85% to 95% of them seen only once. Source: peripheral blood, taken in the first trimester of pregnancy. The receptors were gathered from a female donor with multiple sclerosis, enrolled in a pregnancy study.

The rearrangement joins TRBV2 to TRBJ2-5, with a weak D call TRBD2 (6 bases). Judging by the DNA end, TRBJ2-7 fits better; the J call may be wrong. Germline V gene lookup returns CDR1 SNHLY and CDR2 FYNNEI. The length of the CDR3 is 13 residues. The CDR3 DNA is TGTGCCAGGCGACTAGAAGGCTCCTACGAGCAGTACTTC. Residues: CARRLEGSYEQYF.

The gene calls are TRBV27 and TRBJ1-2, with 7 bases identical to TRBD1. V trimming: 3 bases; J trimming: 4 bases; junction bases outside the gene matches: 2. Germline V CDR1 and CDR2: MNHEY, SMNVEV (reference sequence). The CDR3 length is 13 residues. The DNA for the CDR3 is TGTGCCAGCAGTTTCGCAGGGGGCTATGGCTACACCTTC. It yields the protein CASSFAGGYGYTF.

The DNA for the CDR3 is TGTGCCAGCAGTCCCCAGGGGTCGGGGAACACTGAAGCTTTCTTT. Amino acid sequence: CASSPQGSGNTEAFF. V and J are TRBV28 and TRBJ1-1; tentative D call: TRBD1 (6 bases). Trimming took off 5 bases at V and 1 base at J, with 14 bases between the two ends. This CDR3 is built from 15 residues. Germline CDR1 MDHEN, CDR2 SYDVKM.

This rearrangement joins TRBV2 to TRBJ2-5; 10 bases are shared with TRBD1. Trimming took 7 bases from V and 5 from J; bases not matched to a gene: 10. Per germline, CDR1 SNHLY and CDR2 FYNNEI. The CDR3 spans 15 residues. CDR3 sequence (DNA): TGTGCCAGCACGGGGGACAGGGGCCAGGGGGAGACCCAGTACTTC. Amino acids: CASTGDRGQGETQYF.

This chain connects TRBV5-1 to TRBJ2-7, with 12 positions matching TRBD2. V was pared by 5 bases and J by 2 bases, with 5 bases of the junction left unmatched. Per the germline V gene, CDR1 is SGHRS and CDR2 is YFSETQ. This CDR3 comprises 15 residues. This CDR3 is CASSTLAGGPYEQYF. CDR3 sequence (DNA): TGCGCCAGCAGTACCCTAGCGGGAGGGCCCTACGAGCAGTACTTC. Variable domain in full (rest from reference TRBV5-1 and TRBJ2-7): KAGVTQTPRYLIKTRGQQVTLSCSPISGHRSVSWYQQTPGQGLQFLFEYFSETQRNKGNFPGRFSGRQFSNSRSEMNVSTLELGDSALYLCASSTLAGGPYEQYFGPGTRLTVT.

The chain joins TRBV18 to TRBJ1-1; a possible D gene is TRBD1 (6 bases). Germline loops: CDR1 KGHSH, CDR2 LQKENI. V shed 6 bases and J shed 6 bases, with 20 bases lying between them. CDR3 length: 15 residues. This CDR3 reads CASSGAGGGGAEAFF. CDR3 coding DNA: TGTGCCAGCTCGGGTGCTGGGGGCGGGGGCGCTGAAGCTTTCTTT.

The CDR3 loop is CASSYRDRTYEQYF. The CDR3 DNA follows: TGTGCCAGCAGTTACAGGGACAGAACCTACGAGCAGTACTTC. The chain joins TRBV6-5 to TRBJ2-7; 7 bases are shared with TRBD1. Germline V gene data show CDR1 as MNHEY and CDR2 as SVGAGI. The CDR3 is 14 amino acids. With 2 bases clipped from V and 2 bases from J, the junction kept 3 bases outside the gene matches.

V is TRBV28 and J is TRBJ1-5; tentatively, D is TRBD1 (5 bases). Trimming stripped 9 bases from V and 5 bases from J, with 14 bases between. CDR1 and CDR2 (germline): MDHEN, SYDVKM. The CDR3 consists of 13 residues. CDR3 amino acids: CASRPGAHQPQHF. The CDR3 DNA reads as TGTGCCAGTCGTCCTGGGGCCCATCAGCCCCAGCATTTT.

The chain combines TRBV5-4 with TRBJ1-2; 11 positions match TRBD1. Trimming removed 4 bases from V and 8 bases from J; junction bases left unmatched: 10. This CDR3 is built from 15 residues. CDR1 and CDR2 (germline): SGHNT, YYREEE (reference sequence). The chain's CDR3 is CASSLGQGAVEGYTF. The CDR3 DNA sequence: TGTGCCAGCAGCCTCGGACAGGGGGCAGTGGAAGGCTACACCTTC.